A single TCR beta chain is shown here with its context. Its cognate antigen is unknown. Libraries were prepared by immunoSEQ multiplex PCR; TCRdb keeps only in-frame clonotypes and omits some of them. The sample gives 98,000 or so clones, more than 85% of which show up once; around 0.96% is in the top ten. The data belong to a study of graft-versus-host responses after intestinal transplantation. At the level of the study: Every recipient had anti-thymocyte globulin induction and roughly three years of tacrolimus plus steroids. General observations from the study: GvH clones appeared in recipient marrow, some first in ileum or blood.

The receptor was derived from a human donor who received an intestinal transplant. The input for sequencing was unstimulated CD4+ T cells sorted from spleen or lymph node cells, taken before intestinal transplant.

The CDR3 spells CASSQSRTDGYTF. CDR3 coding DNA: TGTGCCAGCAGCCAATCGCGGACAGACGGCTACACCTTC. The chain uses TRBV7-3 and TRBJ1-2; a possible D gene is TRBD1 (6 bases). V shed 5 bases and J shed 8 bases, with 15 bases lying between them. CDR1 and CDR2 (germline): SGHTA, FQGTGA. The CDR3 extends over 13 amino acids.